The clone carrying this T cell receptor beta chain showed up just a few times. These data come from a study of blood T cells in healthy people across ages. Alongside a J-beta primer mix, a sample-barcoded 5' primer served in a second PCR lasting about 7 to 11 cycles. TCRdb recomputed calls from the 5' RACE reads with MiXCR, one row per CDR3 protein. The repertoire includes 730,000 or so distinct CDR3 sequences, approximately 43% of them detected once, and roughly 19% sits in the top ten. Germline CDR1 reads SGDLS; CDR2 reads YYNGEE. The CDR3 length is 14 residues. This clonotype originated in a woman aged 55-75 years in good health. The sample consisted of blood. V usage is TRBV9 and J usage is TRBJ2-5; 11 bases match TRBD2. The DNA end is more similar to TRBJ2-7, so the J call may be wrong. In DNA, the CDR3 is TGTGCCAGCAGCGGCGGACTAGCGGGTTACGAGCAGTACTTC. Translating gives CASSGGLAGYEQYF.